This TCR beta chain is drawn from a study of shared clonotypes between healthy human individuals. Study as a whole: Those who served as donors were a couple of women and three men between the ages of 18 and 49. Findings and limits, study-wide: Sequencing depth was predicted to influence how clonotypes are shared among donors. Donors were few, which limited the genetic and exposure-history diversity represented.

V gave up 7 bases and J gave up 9 bases, with 18 bases separating them. The germline V gene encodes CDR1 MDHEN and CDR2 SYDVKM. The CDR3 totals 13 residues. With regard to this clone: Its antigen is not known.

Execution of the assay was at deep level. Profiling relied on immunoSEQ multiplex PCR, and the TCRdb table lists in-frame clones only, not all of them. The sample yields around 2.5 million clones, 93% seen once. V and J are TRBV28 and TRBJ1-2, with D unresolved. The receptor was derived from a man younger than 35 in good health. Some clones in this sample may be carry-over from other donors' samples. Sequenced material: naive CD4+ T cells from PBMCs. The sample's subset: CD45RA+ positively selected. Written as DNA, the CDR3 is TGTGCCAGCACCGAAGAAACACGGATAAGCTACACCTTC. Protein product: CASTEETRISYTF.